This T cell receptor (beta chain) is drawn from a study of CD8 T cells in ankylosing spondylitis. Study outcomes and limitations: Disease-linked clones bore a CD8+ phenotype and were relatively rare in peripheral blood. Significant enrichment of disease-linked clones was reported in matched ankylosing spondylitis synovial fluid. The study identified a TCR beta motif of about eight highly homologous variants that appeared characteristic of ankylosing spondylitis blood.

A note on this clonotype: The antigen remains undetermined.

Trimming left V 3 bases short and J 0 bases short, with 7 bases between. Germline loops: CDR1 SGHRS, CDR2 YFSETQ. CDR3 size: 14 residues. Quantitative barcoded 5'-RACE was used to prepare TCR beta libraries. Using its own MiXCR run on the 5' RACE reads, TCRdb lists one record per CDR3 protein. The data hold around 390,000 distinct CDR3 sequences, with approximately 20% observed a single time. What was sequenced was blood, either unsorted or a sorted T cell fraction (not recorded which). This sequence originates from a male donor with ankylosing spondylitis. The gene calls are TRBV5-1 and TRBJ2-4; D is uncertain. In DNA form, the CDR3 reads TGCGCCAGCAGCTCGTCCTTAGCCAAAAACATTCAGTACTTC. Translation: CASSSSLAKNIQYF.